This T cell receptor (beta chain) appears in the sequencing data of a study of blood T cell repertoires in COVID-19. Authors' analysis steps: Researchers report that nucleated cell counts were estimated from reference gene primer amplification. Using immunoSEQ multiplex PCR, the repertoire was profiled, and TCRdb retains in-frame clones only, with some absent. The DNA gave D and trimming, while V, J and clone size come from that table. The sample has tens of thousands of clones, 82% seen once. This CDR3 has 12 residues. The germline V gene has CDR1 LNHDA and CDR2 SQIVND (reference sequence). Trimming stripped 6 bases from V and 8 bases from J, with 13 bases between.

V gene TRBV19 combines with J gene TRBJ1-2, with a weak D call TRBD1 (6 bases). Sequenced sample: peripheral blood. The source is a woman aged 60-70 years with acute or convalescent COVID-19. The CDR3 bases are TGTGCCAGTAGCCTACAGGGAGACGGCTACACCTTC. It translates to CASSLQGDGYTF. Variable domain in full (rest from reference TRBV19 and TRBJ1-2): DGGITQSPKYLFRKEGQNVTLSCEQNLNHDAMYWYRQDPGQGLRLIYYSQIVNDFQKGDIAEGYSVSREKKESFPLTVTSAQKNPTAFYLCASSLQGDGYTFGSGTRLTVV.